This T cell receptor (beta chain) was documented in a study of blood T cell repertoires in COVID-19. Study as a whole: T cells, B-cell-depleted T cells, or PBMCs provided the cDNA or gDNA that served as material.

Using immunoSEQ multiplex PCR, the repertoire was profiled, and TCRdb retains in-frame clones only, with some absent. The data hold more than 80,000 clones, with 70% to 75% observed a single time. Germline CDR1 is SGHAT and CDR2 is FQNNGV. J was trimmed by 3 bases and V by 1 base; bases with no gene match: 4. The CDR3 has 16 amino acids. Sequencing was done on a sample of peripheral blood. The TCR sequence derives from a human donor with acute or convalescent COVID-19. The donor label of this sample is uncertain. V gene TRBV11-2 combines with J gene TRBJ1-5, with 9 bases fitting TRBD1. The CDR3 region has the DNA TGTGCCAGCAGCTTAGGGACAGGGGCCCTCAATCAGCCCCAGCATTTT. Encoded protein: CASSLGTGALNQPQHF.